The 11 T cell receptor beta chains presented below share a single source sample, sequenced in a study of T-cell reconstitution after alpha-beta-depleted transplantation in children. During its preparation, the TCRbeta library received unique molecular identifiers. MiXCR, run by TCRdb on the PCR reads, gives a single entry per CDR3 protein. Among almost 400,000 distinct CDR3 sequences listed, roughly 22% were seen once. Sequenced here: PBMCs from the stem cell graft donor, sampled from the stem cell graft. Source of these receptors: a human donor who donated a stem cell graft to a child with acute myeloid leukemia.

The chain uses TRBV15 and TRBJ1-6; TRBD1 aligns across 10 bases. Germline assignment: CDR1 LNHNV and CDR2 YYDKDF (reference sequence). V dropped 5 bases and J dropped 9; count of bases not matched to a gene: 10. The CDR3 loop spans 16 amino acids. The CDR3 DNA follows: TGTGCCACCAGCCTCCGGGACAGGGGCTCCTCTTCACCCCTCCACTTT. Translating it yields CATSLRDRGSSSPLHF.

This clonotype was detected a few times. This chain uses TRBV7-9 with TRBJ1-4; 9 bases agree with TRBD1. V trimming: 5 bases; J trimming: 3 bases; junction bases outside the gene matches: 7. The CDR3 loop spans 16 amino acids. Germline V lookup: CDR1 SEHNR, CDR2 FQNEAQ (reference sequence). CDR3 DNA sequence: TGTGCCAGCAGCCCGGTCGGGGACAGGGCTAATGAAAAACTGTTTTTT. Its translation is CASSPVGDRANEKLFF.

This clonotype was seen many times. The chain has TRBV20-1 and TRBJ2-1, with TRBD2 identical over 8 bases. This CDR3 contains 14 residues. V shed 2 bases, J shed 5 bases, and the junction held 5 bases outside the gene matches. CDR1 DFQATT and CDR2 SNEGSKA come from the germline V gene (reference sequence). DNA for the CDR3: TGCAGTGCTAGAAAAGCGGGAGTCAACAATGAGCAGTTCTTC. As protein: CSARKAGVNNEQFF.

The CDR3 DNA reads as TGTGCCAGCAGTTCCCCGGGACTAGCGGATACAGATACGCAGTATTTT. Protein product: CASSSPGLADTDTQYF. V gene TRBV27 combines with J gene TRBJ2-3; 11 nucleotides line up with TRBD2. The CDR3 is 16 residues long. Germline V lookup: CDR1 MNHEY, CDR2 SMNVEV (reference sequence). V lost 4 bases, J lost 3 bases, and 6 bases stayed unmatched.

This clonotype occurred a few times. The gene calls are TRBV29-1 and TRBJ2-7; 8 bases align to TRBD1. Germline values: CDR1 SQVTM, CDR2 ANQGSEA. The CDR3 contains 14 residues. V trimming: 4 bases; J trimming: 5 bases; junction bases outside the gene matches: 10. The CDR3 DNA sequence: TGCAGCGTTGCTCAGGGGGCGTCACTCAACGAGCAGTACTTC. Residues: CSVAQGASLNEQYF.

This rearrangement joins TRBV5-1 to TRBJ2-3, with D perhaps TRBD2 (6 bases). Looked up from germline, CDR1 is SGHRS and CDR2 is YFSETQ. The V end was cut by 4 bases, the J end by 6 bases, with 18 bases between. The CDR3 length is 15 residues. In DNA form, the CDR3 reads TGCGCCAGCAGCACGATGGACTATTGGAGCGATACGCAGTATTTT. Its protein is CASSTMDYWSDTQYF.

This chain uses TRBV29-1 with TRBJ2-7; D might be TRBD2 (6 bases). The CDR3 sequence is 12 residues long. Germline CDR1 and CDR2: SQVTM and ANQGSEA. V dropped 0 bases and J dropped 7 bases, with 10 bases sitting between them. CDR3 sequence: CSVEEGTLEQYF. The CDR3 nucleotides read TGCAGCGTTGAAGAAGGGACTTTGGAGCAGTACTTC.

V gene TRBV25-1 combines with J gene TRBJ2-1; 10 bases map to TRBD1. This CDR3 is 15 amino acids long. After removal of 6 bases from V and 4 bases from J, the junction contained 6 bases not matched to a gene. Germline V gene data show CDR1 as MGHDK and CDR2 as SYGVNS. CDR3 sequence reads: CASSDTGQGYNEQFF. CDR3 DNA sequence: TGTGCCAGCAGCGATACGGGACAGGGGTACAATGAGCAGTTCTTC.

The rearrangement uses TRBV27 and TRBJ2-7; 10 bases agree with TRBD1. CDR1 is MNHEY, CDR2 SMNVEV, per germline (reference sequence). Trimming cost V 9 bases and J 3 bases; bases outside gene matches: 8. The CDR3 has 14 amino acids. In nucleotides, the CDR3 is TGTGCCAGTGCTCTAGGGACAGGGGTCTACGAGCAGTACTTC. It encodes CASALGTGVYEQYF.

This clonotype has ten or more counts. The V gene is TRBV12-3 or TRBV12-4, the J gene TRBJ2-2; 7 bases are a match to TRBD2. V lost 0 bases to trimming and J lost 5 bases; unmatched junction nucleotides: 0. CDR3 length equals 14 residues. CDR3 in amino acids: CASSLAGGTGELFF. The CDR3 DNA reads TGTGCCAGCAGTTTAGCGGGAGGGACCGGGGAGCTGTTTTTT.

This clonotype was seen only a few times. Written as DNA, the CDR3 is TGTGCCAGCAAAAGGGTAACAGGGAGAGAGACCCAGTACTTC. It specifies CASKRVTGRETQYF. The rearrangement links TRBV6-1 to TRBJ2-5; D might be TRBD1 (6 bases). Germline V gene sequence: CDR1 MNHNS, CDR2 SASEGT. Trimming took 7 bases from V and 4 from J, leaving 16 bases between them. The CDR3 sequence is 14 residues long.